What follows are 29 T cell receptor beta chains derived from one specimen sequenced in a study of blood T cell repertoires in COVID-19. Sequencing was performed with immunoSEQ multiplex PCR; in TCRdb, only in-frame clones are kept and a portion is missing. The sample lists about 57,000 clones; about nine tenths were seen once. Specimen: peripheral blood. The source is a woman aged 80 or over with COVID-19, enrolled during active disease.

The rearrangement links TRBV7-8 to TRBJ1-6, with 9 bases aligning to TRBD1. This CDR3 is 15 amino acids long. The germline gives CDR1 SGHVS, CDR2 FQNEAQ. J lost 7 bases, V lost 3 bases, and 4 bases had no gene match. The CDR3 region has the DNA TGTGCCAGCAGCTTGCTGGGACAGGGAAATTCACCCCTCCACTTT. Protein sequence: CASSLLGQGNSPLHF. Full variable domain (remainder filled in from reference TRBV7-8 and TRBJ1-6): GAGVSQSPRYKVAKRGQDVALRCDPISGHVSLFWYQQALGQGPEFLTYFQNEAQLDKSGLPSDRFFAERPEGSVSTLKIQRTQQEDSAVYLCASSLLGQGNSPLHFGNGTRLTVT.

The chain carries TRBV30 and TRBJ2-7, with D perhaps matching TRBD1 (5 bases). Looked up from germline, CDR1 is GTSNPN and CDR2 is SVGIG (reference sequence). This CDR3 spans 12 amino acids. Trimming stripped 0 bases from V and 4 bases from J, with 7 bases between. The DNA of the CDR3 is TGTGCCTGGAGTGTGGGGCAGTACGAGCAGTACTTC. Its translation: CAWSVGQYEQYF.

This chain links TRBV15 with TRBJ1-1; TRBD1 agrees at 9 bases. This CDR3 region has 15 residues. Germline CDR1 reads LNHNV; CDR2 reads YYDKDF (reference sequence). The V and J ends lost 0 bases and 3 bases, in that order; junction bases with no gene match: 2. CDR3: CATSREQGAYTEAFF. DNA for the CDR3: TGTGCCACCAGCAGAGAACAGGGGGCTTACACTGAAGCTTTCTTT.

The chain is built from TRBV7-8 and TRBJ2-5; 9 nucleotides agree with TRBD1. The germline gives CDR1 SGHVS, CDR2 FQNEAQ. The ends lost 5 bases at V and 5 bases at J; junction bases unmatched: 9. The CDR3 is 15 residues long. DNA for the CDR3: TGTGCCAGCAGCACCGGACAGGGGATACGGGAGACCCAGTACTTC. Its translation: CASSTGQGIRETQYF.

V is TRBV4-2 and J is TRBJ1-1; no firm D call. V lost 2 bases and J lost 6, with 16 bases in between. The V gene's germline CDR1 is LGHNA and CDR2 YNFKEQ. CDR3 length: 15 amino acids. Written as DNA, the CDR3 is TGTGCCAGCAGCCAATCCTCGGGGTCTGAATCTGAAGCTTTCTTT. This gives the protein CASSQSSGSESEAFF.

V is TRBV10-3 and J is TRBJ1-2, with unresolved D. Deletions cut 3 bases from V and 4 bases from J, with 9 bases between. Germline loops: CDR1 ENHRY, CDR2 SYGVKD. The CDR3 totals 13 residues. The CDR3 bases are TGTGCCATCAGTGAAAAGGGAGGCTATGGCTACACCTTC. It translates to CAISEKGGYGYTF.

The J gene is TRBJ2-1, the V gene TRBV10-2; 9 bases are shared with TRBD1. The CDR3 length is 17 residues. V lost 2 bases to trimming and J lost 5 bases; unmatched junction nucleotides: 10. Looked up from germline, CDR1 is WSHSY and CDR2 is SAAADI. CDR3 loop: CASSEKGQGSSHNEQFF. The CDR3 nucleotides read TGCGCCAGCAGTGAGAAAGGACAGGGGTCTTCGCACAATGAGCAGTTCTTC.

There are a few counts of this clone. The J gene is TRBJ1-1, the V gene TRBV30, with D possibly TRBD1 on 6 matching bases. Trimming cost V 8 bases and J 2 bases, with 15 bases left between them. Germline V gene sequence: CDR1 GTSNPN, CDR2 SVGIG (reference sequence). The CDR3 loop spans 13 amino acids. In nucleotides, the CDR3 is TGTGCCAGACGCAGGGGCCCAAACACTGAAGCTTTCTTT. Translated: CARRRGPNTEAFF.

V and J are TRBV3-1 (or the pseudogene TRBV3-2) and TRBJ1-2; TRBD1 might be the D (5 bases). Looked up from germline, CDR1 is LGHDT and CDR2 is YNNKEL (reference sequence). CDR3 length: 15 amino acids. V gave up 1 base and J gave up 4 bases, with 13 bases separating them. CDR3 sequence: CASSQGGGGIYGYTF. CDR3 nucleotides: TGTGCCAGCAGCCAAGGAGGCGGGGGAATCTATGGCTACACCTTC.

V gene TRBV1 combines with J gene TRBJ1-5; no DNA check was done on the table's D call, TRBD1. TRBV1 is termed a pseudogene. The CDR3 runs to 15 residues. CDR3 DNA: TGCACCAGCAGCCAAGGGACATCGGCCAATCAGCCCCAGCATTTT. This translates into CTSSQGTSANQPQHF.

J is TRBJ1-1 and V is TRBV5-1; TRBD1 might be the D (5 bases). Germline CDR1 is SGHRS and CDR2 is YFSETQ. There are 12 residues in the CDR3. V lost 5 bases and J lost 5, with 10 bases in between. The CDR3 is CASRGGGTEAFF. CDR3 in DNA: TGCGCCAGCAGGGGGGGAGGGACTGAAGCTTTCTTT. The variable domain in full, completed from reference TRBV5-1 and TRBJ1-1, reads KAGVTQTPRYLIKTRGQQVTLSCSPISGHRSVSWYQQTPGQGLQFLFEYFSETQRNKGNFPGRFSGRQFSNSRSEMNVSTLELGDSALYLCASRGGGTEAFFGQGTRLTVV.

The chain employs TRBV18 and TRBJ2-7; TRBD1 aligns across 8 bases. There are 16 residues in the CDR3. Germline-derived CDR1 and CDR2 are KGHSH and LQKENI. Unmatched junction bases numbered 9, after V lost 5 bases and J lost 0 bases. The CDR3 DNA reads TGTGCCAGCTCATCCACAGGACAGGGCTTCTCCTACGAGCAGTACTTC. Encoded protein: CASSSTGQGFSYEQYF. The full variable domain, its missing parts supplied by reference TRBV18 and TRBJ2-7, is NAGVMQNPRHLVRRRGQEARLRCSPMKGHSHVYWYRQLPEEGLKFMVYLQKENIIDESGMPKERFSAEFPKEGPSILRIQQVVRGDSAAYFCASSSTGQGFSYEQYFGPGTRLTVT.

The chain couples TRBV30 to TRBJ2-1, with D possibly matching TRBD2 (6 bases). The V and J ends lost 3 bases and 0 bases respectively, with 9 bases between them. The germline V gene encodes CDR1 GTSNPN and CDR2 SVGIG (reference sequence). The CDR3 runs to 14 residues. CDR3 region: CAWSGGSSYNEQFF. The CDR3 coding sequence is TGTGCCTGGAGCGGAGGGAGCTCCTACAATGAGCAGTTCTTC.

This CDR3 reads CASSNGQGLGQTEAFF. CDR3 sequence (DNA): TGTGCCAGCAGTAACGGACAGGGTTTGGGGCAGACTGAAGCTTTCTTT. The V and J genes are TRBV6-6 and TRBJ1-1; the match to TRBD1 covers 8 bases. V shed 5 bases, J shed 5 bases, and the junction held 13 bases outside the gene matches. CDR1 is MNHNY and CDR2 is SVGAGI in the germline V gene (reference sequence). The CDR3 totals 16 residues.

The gene calls are TRBV3-1 (or the pseudogene TRBV3-2) and TRBJ1-1, with 7 bases aligning to TRBD1. Losses at the gene ends were 4 bases for V and 1 base for J; bases not matched to a gene: 6. The CDR3 is made up of 15 amino acids. Germline CDR1 is LGHDT and CDR2 is YNNKEL (reference sequence). CDR3 sequence: CASSRRQGSNTEAFF. For the CDR3, the DNA is TGTGCCAGCAGCCGCAGACAGGGCTCGAACACTGAAGCTTTCTTT.

The chain has TRBV29-1 and TRBJ2-1; 8 nucleotides line up with TRBD2. The CDR3 loop spans 16 amino acids. V trimming: 1 base; J trimming: 2 bases; junction bases outside the gene matches: 7. The germline V gene has CDR1 SQVTM and CDR2 ANQGSEA. CDR3 DNA: TGCAGCGTTGAAGGCCAACCCGGGGGGGCCTACAATGAGCAGTTCTTC. Translated, it gives CSVEGQPGGAYNEQFF.

This chain connects TRBV6-1 to TRBJ1-5; 11 positions agree with TRBD1. The CDR3 is 16 amino acids. Trimming at V came to 4 bases and at J to 3 bases, leaving 5 bases not matched to a gene. Germline values: CDR1 MNHNS, CDR2 SASEGT. CDR3 sequence: CASSGGTGGNNQPQHF. Here the CDR3 DNA reads TGTGCCAGCAGTGGGGGGACAGGGGGTAACAATCAGCCCCAGCATTTT.

This chain joins TRBV7-2 and TRBJ2-7, with D maybe TRBD2 (7 bases). CDR3 length: 16 amino acids. Germline V gives CDR1 SGHTA, CDR2 FQGNSA. V gave up 4 bases and J gave up 3 bases, with 19 bases separating them. The CDR3 DNA follows: TGTGCCAGCAGCTCACTTCGGGGAGGGGGGGTCTACGAGCAGTACTTC. It specifies CASSSLRGGGVYEQYF.

The chain uses TRBV6-5 and TRBJ1-6; unclear D gene. V lost 7 bases and J 9 bases, leaving 13 bases between the germline ends. Germline CDR1 reads MNHEY; CDR2 reads SVGAGI. This CDR3 is built from 13 residues. The CDR3, as DNA: TGTGCCAGCACCTCGGAACGGGGTTCACCCCTCCACTTT. Protein: CASTSERGSPLHF.

J is TRBJ2-3 and V is TRBV2; TRBD2 matches at 11 bases. Looked up from germline, CDR1 is SNHLY and CDR2 is FYNNEI. With 2 bases clipped from V and 10 bases from J, the junction kept 8 bases outside the gene matches. The CDR3 consists of 15 residues. This chain's CDR3 is CASSELAGGQGSQYF. The CDR3, as DNA: TGTGCCAGCAGTGAACTAGCGGGGGGCCAGGGATCGCAGTATTTT.

The V and J genes are TRBV6-6 and TRBJ2-7; the D gene is possibly TRBD2 (5 bases). The germline V gene has CDR1 MNHNY and CDR2 SVGAGI (reference sequence). The germline V and J ends were trimmed by 0 bases and 5 bases, with 11 bases remaining between them. This CDR3 spans 14 amino acids. The CDR3 sequence: CASSYSGFGNEQYF. The CDR3 nucleotides read TGTGCCAGCAGTTACTCAGGGTTCGGGAACGAGCAGTACTTC.

The rearrangement uses TRBV9 and TRBJ2-3, with 13 bases fitting TRBD2. CDR1 is SGDLS, CDR2 YYNGEE, per germline. The junction had 6 bases not matched to a gene; V was cut back by 1 base and J by 4 bases. CDR3 size: 17 residues. The CDR3 coding sequence is TGTGCCAGCAGCGTAAGAACCGGGACTAGCGGGGCAGATACGCAGTATTTT. Protein product: CASSVRTGTSGADTQYF.

As DNA, the CDR3 is TGTGCCAGCAGCCCCGGAAGCAGACAGACCTACGAAGCTTTCTTT. Its protein is CASSPGSRQTYEAFF. The gene calls are TRBV9 and TRBJ1-1; D perhaps matches TRBD1 (5 bases). The CDR3 has 15 amino acids. The V and J ends lost 4 bases and 8 bases respectively, with 21 bases between them. The germline V gene encodes CDR1 SGDLS and CDR2 YYNGEE.

The chain joins TRBV5-1 to TRBJ1-1; 10 positions agree with TRBD1. Looked up from germline, CDR1 is SGHRS and CDR2 is YFSETQ. V gave up 7 bases and J gave up 0 bases; unmatched junction bases: 3. The CDR3 runs to 14 residues. The CDR3 DNA follows: TGCGCCAGCGAGACAGGGGGCATGAACACTGAAGCTTTCTTT. It specifies CASETGGMNTEAFF.

The V and J genes are TRBV7-9 and TRBJ1-6; D is possibly TRBD1 (6 bases). Germline V gene lookup returns CDR1 SEHNR and CDR2 FQNEAQ (reference sequence). This CDR3 spans 14 amino acids. The V gene lost 4 bases and the J gene lost 5 bases, with 9 bases spanning the gap. The CDR3 DNA reads TGTGCCAGCAGCTCCGCAGGGGATAATTCACCCCTCCACTTT. It is translated as CASSSAGDNSPLHF.

This chain links TRBV6-6 with TRBJ2-7, with D possibly matching TRBD1 (6 bases). Trimming removed 5 bases from V and 2 bases from J, with 13 bases in between. Looked up from germline, CDR1 is MNHNY and CDR2 is SVGAGI (reference sequence). The CDR3 sequence is 14 residues long. The CDR3 nucleotides read TGTGCCAGCAGTCAACGACAGGTTCCCTACGAGCAGTACTTC. Translating it yields CASSQRQVPYEQYF.

The chain is built from TRBV14 and TRBJ1-1, with 7 bases fitting TRBD1. Germline V lookup: CDR1 SGHDN, CDR2 FVKESK. This CDR3 contains 15 residues. The trim removed 4 bases at V and 10 bases at J, leaving 15 bases unmatched. CDR3 DNA sequence: TGTGCCAGCAGCCGGCTGGGGACAGAAGCCCTGACAGCTTTCTTT. This gives the protein CASSRLGTEALTAFF.

The chain links TRBV6-1 to TRBJ1-3; 7 nucleotides align to TRBD1. CDR3 length: 15 residues. Germline CDR1 is MNHNS and CDR2 is SASEGT. Trimming cost V 2 bases and J 7 bases; bases outside gene matches: 8. The CDR3 is CASSERGQRVNTIYF. The CDR3 DNA reads as TGTGCCAGCAGTGAAAGGGGGCAGCGGGTGAACACCATATATTTT.

A single count supports this clone. This rearrangement joins TRBV7-9 to TRBJ1-6; TRBD1 aligns across 7 bases. The V gene's germline CDR1 is SEHNR and CDR2 FQNEAQ (reference sequence). This CDR3 is built from 16 residues. Trimming cost V 3 bases and J 7 bases; bases outside gene matches: 9. The CDR3 sequence is CASSFDLTGSNSPLHF. Here the CDR3 DNA reads TGTGCCAGCAGCTTTGACCTGACAGGGTCGAATTCACCCCTCCACTTT.